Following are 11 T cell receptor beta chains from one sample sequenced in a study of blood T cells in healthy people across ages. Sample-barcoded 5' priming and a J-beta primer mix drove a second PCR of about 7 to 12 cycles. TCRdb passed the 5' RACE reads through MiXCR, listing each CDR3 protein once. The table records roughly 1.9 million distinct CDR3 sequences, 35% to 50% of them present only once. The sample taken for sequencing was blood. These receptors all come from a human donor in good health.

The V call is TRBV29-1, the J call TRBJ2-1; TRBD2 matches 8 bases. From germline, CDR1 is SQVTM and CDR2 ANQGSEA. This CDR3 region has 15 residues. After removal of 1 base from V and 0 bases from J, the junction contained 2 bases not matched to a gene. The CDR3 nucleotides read TGCAGCGTTGAAGGGAGCGGGGGCTCCTACAATGAGCAGTTCTTC. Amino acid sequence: CSVEGSGGSYNEQFF.

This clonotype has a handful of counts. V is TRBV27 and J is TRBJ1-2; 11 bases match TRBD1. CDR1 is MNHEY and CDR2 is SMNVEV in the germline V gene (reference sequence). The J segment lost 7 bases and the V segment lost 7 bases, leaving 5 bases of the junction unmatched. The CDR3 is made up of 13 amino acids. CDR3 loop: CASKGQGAFGYTF. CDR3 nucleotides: TGTGCCAGCAAAGGACAGGGGGCGTTTGGCTACACCTTC.

The CDR3 protein is CSVDDGDREQFF. CDR3 DNA: TGCAGCGTTGATGATGGGGACAGGGAGCAGTTCTTC. The gene calls are TRBV29-1 and TRBJ2-1; 8 positions agree with TRBD1. After removal of 3 bases from V and 10 bases from J, the junction contained 5 bases not matched to a gene. Germline V gene sequence: CDR1 SQVTM, CDR2 ANQGSEA. This CDR3 spans 12 amino acids.

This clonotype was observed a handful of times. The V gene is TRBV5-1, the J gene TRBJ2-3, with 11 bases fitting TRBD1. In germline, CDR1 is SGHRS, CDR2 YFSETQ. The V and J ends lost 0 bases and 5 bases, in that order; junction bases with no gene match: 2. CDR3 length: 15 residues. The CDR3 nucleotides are TGCGCCAGCAGCTTGGCGGACAGGGGGCGAGATACGCAGTATTTT. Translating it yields CASSLADRGRDTQYF.

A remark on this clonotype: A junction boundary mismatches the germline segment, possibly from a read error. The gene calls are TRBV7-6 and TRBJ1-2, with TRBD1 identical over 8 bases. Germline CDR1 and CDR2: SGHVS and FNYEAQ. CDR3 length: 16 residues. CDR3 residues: CASSLGPTPTGEGCTF. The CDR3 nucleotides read TGTGCCAGCAGCTTAGGACCCACCCCGACAGGGGAGGGCTGCACCTTC.

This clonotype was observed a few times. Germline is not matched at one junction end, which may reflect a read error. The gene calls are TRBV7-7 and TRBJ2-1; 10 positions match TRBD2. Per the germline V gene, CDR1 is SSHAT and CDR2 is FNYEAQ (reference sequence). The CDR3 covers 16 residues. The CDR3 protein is CASSRSGGAGYNEQFF. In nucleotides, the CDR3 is TGTGCTAGCAGCCGCAGCGGGGGGGCGGGTTACAATGAGCAGTTCTTC.

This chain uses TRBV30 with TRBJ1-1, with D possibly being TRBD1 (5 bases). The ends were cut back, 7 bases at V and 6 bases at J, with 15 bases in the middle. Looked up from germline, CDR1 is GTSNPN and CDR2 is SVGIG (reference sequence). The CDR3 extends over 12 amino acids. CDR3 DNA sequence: TGTGCCTTGGGTCTGGCAGGGCCTGAAGCTTTCTTT. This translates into CALGLAGPEAFF.

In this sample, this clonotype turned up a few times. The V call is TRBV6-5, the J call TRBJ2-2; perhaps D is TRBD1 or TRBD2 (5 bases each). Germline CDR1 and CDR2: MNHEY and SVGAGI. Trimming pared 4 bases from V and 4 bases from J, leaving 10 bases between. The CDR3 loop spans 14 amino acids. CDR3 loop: CASSWDPTTGELFF. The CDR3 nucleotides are TGTGCCAGCAGTTGGGACCCAACCACCGGGGAGCTGTTTTTT.

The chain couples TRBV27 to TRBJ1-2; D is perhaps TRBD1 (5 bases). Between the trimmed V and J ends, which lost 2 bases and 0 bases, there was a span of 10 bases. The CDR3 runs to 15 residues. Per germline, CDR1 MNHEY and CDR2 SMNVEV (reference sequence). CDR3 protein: CASSLTGIPNYGYTF. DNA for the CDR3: TGTGCCAGCAGTTTAACAGGAATTCCTAACTATGGCTACACCTTC.

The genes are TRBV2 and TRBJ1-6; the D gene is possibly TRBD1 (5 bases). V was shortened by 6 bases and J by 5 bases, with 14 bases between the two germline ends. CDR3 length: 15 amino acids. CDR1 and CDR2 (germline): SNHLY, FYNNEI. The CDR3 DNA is TGTGCCAGCAGACCCGGTCGGGGCAATAATTCACCCCTCCACTTT. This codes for CASRPGRGNNSPLHF.

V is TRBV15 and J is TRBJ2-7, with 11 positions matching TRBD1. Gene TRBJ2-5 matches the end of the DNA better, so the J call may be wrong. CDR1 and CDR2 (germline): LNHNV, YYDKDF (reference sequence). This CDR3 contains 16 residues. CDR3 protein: CATSRDLGTGGETQYF. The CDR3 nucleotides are TGTGCCACCAGCAGAGATTTAGGGACAGGGGGTGAGACCCAGTACTTC.